These 25 T cell receptor beta chains originate from one sample sequenced in a study of T cell changes during pregnancy in multiple sclerosis. The protocol was immunoSEQ multiplex PCR, while the TCRdb copy is restricted to in-frame clones and leaves out a portion. The table records about 73,000 clones, 90% of them present only once. The sequences come from peripheral blood, collected after pregnancy. Receptors were obtained from a female donor in good health, enrolled as a control in a pregnancy study.

This sequence joins TRBV7-2 and TRBJ2-1; 11 nucleotides align to TRBD1. The germline CDR1 and CDR2 sequences are SGHTA and FQGNSA. J lost 9 bases, V lost 3 bases, and 13 bases had no gene match. This CDR3 has 17 amino acids. The CDR3 coding sequence is TGTGCCAGCAGCTTCGTCCCGGACAGGGGGCGTTCTGGTGAGCAGTTCTTC. Translating gives CASSFVPDRGRSGEQFF.

This sequence joins TRBV4-3 and TRBJ2-7; D gene unclear. Trimming took off 1 base at V and 3 bases at J, with 13 bases between the two ends. Germline CDR1 is LGHNA and CDR2 is YSLEER. The CDR3 spans 15 residues. This chain's CDR3 is CASSQGGNPFYEQYF. The DNA for the CDR3 is TGCGCCAGCAGCCAAGGCGGAAATCCTTTCTACGAGCAGTACTTC.

The rearrangement uses TRBV9 and TRBJ2-1; the D gene is possibly TRBD2 (7 bases). Trimming left V 0 bases short and J 8 bases short, with 18 bases between. CDR1 and CDR2 (germline): SGDLS, YYNGEE. The CDR3 consists of 16 residues. This chain's CDR3 is CASSVEIRGGHDEQFF. The CDR3 DNA is TGTGCCAGCAGCGTAGAAATTAGGGGGGGTCACGATGAGCAGTTCTTC.

The chain joins TRBV6-5 to TRBJ1-2, with TRBD1 matching over 10 bases. Germline lookup yields CDR1 MNHEY and CDR2 SVGAGI. V was clipped by 2 bases and J by 4 bases; unmatched bases: 4. The CDR3 contains 15 residues. The CDR3 loop is CASSYEDRGAYGYTF. In nucleotides, the CDR3 is TGTGCCAGCAGTTACGAGGACAGGGGGGCCTATGGCTACACCTTC.

This sequence joins TRBV5-6 and TRBJ1-1; TRBD1 aligns across 8 bases. CDR3 length equals 14 residues. V lost 3 bases, J lost 7 bases, and 8 bases stayed unmatched. Per germline, CDR1 SGHDT and CDR2 YYEEEE. In DNA, the CDR3 is TGTGCCAGCAGCTCTCCGGGACAGGAGATTGAAGCTTTCTTT. It specifies CASSSPGQEIEAFF. The entire variable domain, with the rest obtained from reference TRBV5-6 and TRBJ1-1, is as follows: DAGVTQSPTHLIKTRGQQVTLRCSPKSGHDTVSWYQQALGQGPQFIFQYYEEEERQRGNFPDRFSGHQFPNYSSELNVNALLLGDSALYLCASSSPGQEIEAFFGQGTRLTVV.

V is TRBV4-3 and J is TRBJ1-1, with D perhaps matching TRBD1 (6 bases). CDR3 size: 18 residues. Per germline, CDR1 LGHNA and CDR2 YSLEER. The ends were cut back, 0 bases at V and 0 bases at J, with 17 bases in the middle. CDR3 nucleotides: TGCGCCAGCAGCCAAGATATGGCGCGGGGGCAAGTGAACACTGAAGCTTTCTTT. Amino acids: CASSQDMARGQVNTEAFF.

This clone has only one observation. CDR3 coding DNA: TGTGCCAGCAGCATAAGCACAGATACGCAGTATTTT. Protein sequence: CASSISTDTQYF. The rearrangement uses TRBV13 and TRBJ2-3; D gene uncertain. Deletions cut 5 bases from V and 0 bases from J, with 3 bases between. CDR1 is PRHDT and CDR2 is FYEKMQ in the germline V gene (reference sequence). The CDR3 is 12 amino acids.

The V gene is TRBV5-1, the J gene TRBJ1-2, with 8 bases lining up with TRBD1. V shed 4 bases, J shed 7 bases, and the junction held 9 bases outside the gene matches. The CDR3 runs 14 residues. Germline CDR1 reads SGHRS; CDR2 reads YFSETQ. The CDR3, as DNA: TGCGCCAGCAGCCAGGGGACAGGCCCGGGTGGCTACACCTTC. It yields the protein CASSQGTGPGGYTF.

The V and J genes are TRBV13 and TRBJ1-2, with a possible D match to TRBD1 (5 bases). This CDR3 is 16 amino acids long. The V gene lost 4 bases and the J gene lost 0 bases, with 15 bases spanning the gap. Germline V gene sequence: CDR1 PRHDT, CDR2 FYEKMQ (reference sequence). The CDR3 DNA sequence: TGTGCCAGCAGCTACCCAGACAGCGTTGCTAACTATGGCTACACCTTC. It specifies CASSYPDSVANYGYTF.

V is TRBV30 and J is TRBJ2-1; TRBD2 aligns across 8 bases. CDR3 length: 15 amino acids. J lost 4 bases, V lost 3 bases, and 8 bases had no gene match. The germline CDR1 and CDR2 sequences are GTSNPN and SVGIG (reference sequence). The CDR3 reads CAWRPGGAAYNEQFF. The CDR3 nucleotides are TGTGCCTGGAGGCCGGGGGGGGCCGCATACAATGAGCAGTTCTTC.

The V call is TRBV30, the J call TRBJ1-2; 8 nucleotides align to TRBD1. This CDR3 contains 12 residues. In germline, CDR1 is GTSNPN, CDR2 SVGIG (reference sequence). V was clipped by 1 base and J by 8 bases; unmatched bases: 3. The CDR3 coding sequence is TGTGCCTGGAGTGCGGGACAGGACGGCTACACCTTC. It encodes CAWSAGQDGYTF.

This clone occurred once. This chain uses TRBV5-1 with TRBJ2-5, with 8 positions matching TRBD1. CDR3 size: 15 residues. The germline CDR1 and CDR2 sequences are SGHRS and YFSETQ. The trim removed 4 bases at V and 4 bases at J, leaving 9 bases unmatched. For the CDR3, the DNA is TGCGCCAGCAGCCCGTCGGGACAGGTCCCAGAGACCCAGTACTTC. This sequence encodes CASSPSGQVPETQYF. The complete variable domain, with remaining parts taken from reference TRBV5-1 and TRBJ2-5, reads KAGVTQTPRYLIKTRGQQVTLSCSPISGHRSVSWYQQTPGQGLQFLFEYFSETQRNKGNFPGRFSGRQFSNSRSEMNVSTLELGDSALYLCASSPSGQVPETQYFGPGTRLLVL.

CDR3 bases: TGTGCCAGCTCACCAAGATTGACCGCGGCAACTAATGAAAAACTGTTTTTT. Residues: CASSPRLTAATNEKLFF. This rearrangement joins TRBV18 to TRBJ1-4; D gene ambiguous. V lost 2 bases, J lost 0 bases, and 13 bases lay in between. This CDR3 has 17 residues. Per the germline V gene, CDR1 is KGHSH and CDR2 is LQKENI. The entire variable domain, with the rest obtained from reference TRBV18 and TRBJ1-4, is as follows: NAGVMQNPRHLVRRRGQEARLRCSPMKGHSHVYWYRQLPEEGLKFMVYLQKENIIDESGMPKERFSAEFPKEGPSILRIQQVVRGDSAAYFCASSPRLTAATNEKLFFGSGTQLSVL.

The rearrangement joins TRBV7-6 to TRBJ2-5, with TRBD2 matching 12 bases. Germline loops: CDR1 SGHVS, CDR2 FNYEAQ. V was pared by 5 bases and J by 5 bases, with 12 bases of the junction left unmatched. This CDR3 is built from 17 residues. The CDR3 region has the DNA TGTGCCAGCAGCCTGGGACTAGCGGGCCATAGCCCGGAGACCCAGTACTTC. It specifies CASSLGLAGHSPETQYF.

The rearrangement uses TRBV14 and TRBJ1-6; 12 positions agree with TRBD1. This CDR3 comprises 15 residues. Trimming took 6 bases from V and 7 from J; bases not matched to a gene: 4. Germline CDR1 reads SGHDN; CDR2 reads FVKESK. The CDR3 region is CASSSGQGANSPLHF. The CDR3 DNA reads as TGTGCCAGCAGTTCGGGACAGGGGGCCAATTCACCCCTCCACTTT.

This chain connects TRBV19 to TRBJ2-2; D perhaps matches TRBD2 (6 bases). The V end was cut by 11 bases, the J end by 4 bases, with 11 bases between. The CDR3 runs to 12 residues. Germline CDR1 LNHDA, CDR2 SQIVND (reference sequence). The CDR3 coding sequence is TGTGCCGGGTCCGGGGGCACCGGGGAGCTGTTTTTT. Its protein is CAGSGGTGELFF.

Only one count was recorded for this clone. The chain couples TRBV30 to TRBJ1-1; possible D gene TRBD1, 5 bases. The V and J ends lost 3 bases and 6 bases respectively, with 17 bases between them. The CDR3 has 14 residues. Germline assignment: CDR1 GTSNPN and CDR2 SVGIG (reference sequence). The CDR3 protein is CAWRGGTVGPEAFF. CDR3 DNA sequence: TGTGCCTGGAGGGGGGGGACGGTGGGCCCTGAAGCTTTCTTT.

The chain has TRBV10-3 and TRBJ2-7; perhaps TRBD2 as D (7 bases). CDR1 ENHRY and CDR2 SYGVKD come from the germline V gene. The V and J ends lost 6 bases and 0 bases respectively, with 18 bases between them. The CDR3 consists of 16 residues. CDR3 coding DNA: TGTGCCATCAGGGGGGGGCACGGATCCTTCTCCTACGAGCAGTACTTC. Encoded protein: CAIRGGHGSFSYEQYF.

V and J are TRBV5-1 and TRBJ2-7; 11 bases agree with TRBD2. This CDR3 is 19 amino acids long. Germline V lookup: CDR1 SGHRS, CDR2 YFSETQ. V lost 5 bases, J lost 0 bases, and 16 bases stayed unmatched. The CDR3 loop reads CASSREPLAGAQSSYEQYF. CDR3 nucleotide sequence: TGCGCCAGCAGTCGGGAGCCACTAGCGGGAGCCCAAAGCTCCTACGAGCAGTACTTC.

The chain recombines TRBV18 with TRBJ1-1; D gene unclear. CDR1 and CDR2 (germline): KGHSH, LQKENI. V lost 6 bases to trimming and J lost 1 base, with 9 bases between them. CDR3 length equals 13 residues. DNA for the CDR3: TGTGCCAGCTCGGAGGGCCAGAACACTGAAGCTTTCTTT. Amino acids: CASSEGQNTEAFF.

The chain recombines TRBV20-1 with TRBJ1-2, with D unclear. The CDR3 length is 11 residues. V was cut by 2 bases and J by 5 bases, with 6 bases left in between. Per the germline V gene, CDR1 is DFQATT and CDR2 is SNEGSKA (reference sequence). The DNA for the CDR3 is TGCAGTGCTAGAAAGGAGTATGGCTACACCTTC. Translated, it gives CSARKEYGYTF.

The CDR3 region is CASSLNTAALSEQYF. The CDR3 region has the DNA TGTGCCAGCAGCTTAAATACAGCGGCCCTCTCAGAGCAGTACTTC. The genes are TRBV5-5 and TRBJ2-7; tentatively, D is TRBD2 (5 bases). This CDR3 has 15 residues. The V and J ends lost 2 bases and 7 bases respectively, with 19 bases between them. Germline values: CDR1 SGHKS, CDR2 YYEKEE (reference sequence).

The rearrangement links TRBV11-2 to TRBJ1-4; D not resolved. This CDR3 is built from 15 residues. V was shortened by 3 bases and J by 0 bases, with 8 bases between the two germline ends. The germline V gene encodes CDR1 SGHAT and CDR2 FQNNGV. The CDR3 coding sequence is TGTGCCAGCAGCTTCGGGGAATCAACTAATGAAAAACTGTTTTTT. Translation gives CASSFGESTNEKLFF.

The J gene is TRBJ2-7, the V gene TRBV9, with a possible D match to TRBD1 (5 bases). The CDR3 length is 12 residues. Between the trimmed V and J ends, which lost 3 bases and 2 bases, there was a span of 6 bases. Germline V gene lookup returns CDR1 SGDLS and CDR2 YYNGEE. CDR3 protein: CASSGQTYEQYF. CDR3 coding DNA: TGTGCCAGCAGCGGACAGACCTACGAGCAGTACTTC.

The chain combines TRBV12-5 with TRBJ2-5; 8 nucleotides align to TRBD2. Germline lookup yields CDR1 LGHNT and CDR2 FRNRAP. V lost 6 bases, J lost 5 bases, and 5 bases stayed unmatched. The length of the CDR3 is 13 residues. CDR3: CASGSGGSETQYF. CDR3 sequence (DNA): TGTGCTAGTGGGAGCGGGGGATCGGAGACCCAGTACTTC.